The present TCR beta chain was sequenced within a study of cytotoxic CD8 clonotypes in ibrutinib-treated CLL. Study-level results: While tracking circulating CD8+ T-cell counts, baseline clonality exceeded that of age-matched healthy donors.

On this clone itself: The antigen remains unidentified.

The method was immunoSEQ multiplex PCR; TCRdb's version includes in-frame clones alone and lacks a portion of them. The sample holds about 300,000 clones, 76% seen once. V shed 5 bases and J shed 1 base, with 12 bases lying between them. The V gene's germline CDR1 is MNHEY and CDR2 SVGAGI. The CDR3 has 14 amino acids. The TCR comes from a human donor with chronic lymphocytic leukemia. The sequencing here drew on PBMCs, taken at disease progression, from a patient treated with ibrutinib. The chain recombines TRBV6-5 with TRBJ2-7; D uncertain. CDR3 sequence: CASSLSTQSYEQYF. DNA for the CDR3: TGTGCCAGCAGTCTTTCGACACAGTCCTACGAGCAGTACTTC.